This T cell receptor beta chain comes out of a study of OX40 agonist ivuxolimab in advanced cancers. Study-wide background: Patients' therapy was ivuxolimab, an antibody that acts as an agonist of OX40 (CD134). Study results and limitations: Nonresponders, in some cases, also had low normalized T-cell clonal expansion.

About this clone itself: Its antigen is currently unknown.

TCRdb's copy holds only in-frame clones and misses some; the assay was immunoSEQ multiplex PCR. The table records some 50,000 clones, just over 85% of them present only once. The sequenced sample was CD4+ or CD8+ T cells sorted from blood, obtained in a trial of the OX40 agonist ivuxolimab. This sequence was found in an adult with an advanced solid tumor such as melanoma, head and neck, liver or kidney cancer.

The DNA for the CDR3 is TGTGCCAGCAAGACTAGCGGGTCCTACGCCTTCACAGATACGCAGTATTTT. Its translation: CASKTSGSYAFTDTQYF. The chain is built from TRBV2 and TRBJ2-3; 10 bases map to TRBD2. The CDR3 contains 17 residues. V lost 7 bases to trimming and J lost 2 bases; unmatched junction nucleotides: 12. From germline, CDR1 is SNHLY and CDR2 FYNNEI.